This note documents a single TCR beta chain sequence. Its antigen remains unidentified. The sample comes from a study of identical twins. Study-level results: While abundant cord blood beta clonotypes carried fewer insertions, memory repertoires showed no such pattern. Some out-of-frame alpha sequences were shared by twins, and these showed excess low generation probability. Where beta out-of-frame sequences were concerned, excess twin sharing was weaker.

Template switching added a universal primer site; cDNA carried unique molecular identifiers. TCRdb re-analysed the 5' RACE reads in MiXCR, keeping a single row per CDR3 protein. This sample yields over 15,000 distinct CDR3 sequences, of which roughly 71% are seen a single time; approximately 5.6% belongs to the top ten. Trimming removed 6 bases from V and 4 bases from J; junction bases left unmatched: 15. Germline V gives CDR1 MNHEY, CDR2 SVGEGT. The CDR3 contains 19 residues. Sequencing was performed on memory (CD45RO+) T cells sorted from blood. This receptor was identified in a woman aged 18-30 years in good health. This table probably holds off-target reads from a library built for another chain. The V and J genes are TRBV6-2 or TRBV6-3 and TRBJ2-2; 12 nucleotides line up with TRBD2. CDR3: CASRLGWTSGTISTGELFF. The DNA of the CDR3 is TGTGCCAGCAGGCTCGGATGGACTAGCGGGACGATTAGCACCGGGGAGCTGTTTTTT.